The 5 T cell receptor beta chains below all came from one sample that was sequenced in a study of beta chain features in type 1 diabetes. General observations from the study: Across all four CD4+ subsets, people with type 1 diabetes showed modestly shorter TCRB CDR3s.

All of the isolated RNA was reverse transcribed, so expressed TCRB transcripts were sequenced. The method was immunoSEQ multiplex PCR; TCRdb's version includes in-frame clones alone and lacks a portion of them. The table shows hundreds of thousands of clones, with roughly an eighth occurring only once. These receptors have no known antigen. The sample was naive CD4+ T cells from blood. The receptors were sampled from a young man with type 1 diabetes.

CDR3 in DNA: TGCAGCGTTGAAGTAGCGGGAGGAGGTGAGCAGTACTTC. This codes for CSVEVAGGGEQYF. The V call is TRBV29-1, the J call TRBJ2-7; 10 positions match TRBD2. Germline lookup yields CDR1 SQVTM and CDR2 ANQGSEA. Trimming removed 1 base from V and 7 bases from J; junction bases left unmatched: 4. This CDR3 region has 13 residues.

This chain connects TRBV28 to TRBJ2-5, with TRBD1 as a possible D gene (5 bases). The CDR3 length is 13 residues. Germline V gives CDR1 MDHEN, CDR2 SYDVKM. V dropped 3 bases and J dropped 1 base, with 6 bases sitting between them. CDR3 residues: CASSFGAQETQYF. As DNA, the CDR3 is TGTGCCAGCAGTTTTGGGGCCCAAGAGACCCAGTACTTC.

The rearrangement joins TRBV28 to TRBJ1-1, with unresolved D. Germline CDR1 MDHEN, CDR2 SYDVKM. V was cut by 5 bases and J by 12 bases, with 13 bases left in between. The CDR3 has 11 amino acids. The CDR3 region has the DNA TGTGCCAGCAGTCTGGGCCCGAGGACTTTCTTT. The encoded protein is CASSLGPRTFF.

This clone appeared a few times. The chain joins TRBV4-3 to TRBJ2-1, with D perhaps TRBD1 or TRBD2 (5 bases each). The germline CDR1 and CDR2 sequences are LGHNA and YSLEER. The CDR3 sequence is 16 residues long. Trimming removed 0 bases from V and 1 base from J, with 10 bases in between. CDR3 loop: CASSQEDRLSYNEQFF. The DNA for the CDR3 is TGCGCCAGCAGCCAAGAAGACAGACTATCCTACAATGAGCAGTTCTTC.

The V call is TRBV7-2, the J call TRBJ2-3; 9 bases agree with TRBD2. Germline assignment: CDR1 SGHTA and CDR2 FQGNSA. With 4 bases clipped from V and 7 bases from J, the junction kept 12 bases outside the gene matches. This CDR3 spans 16 amino acids. The CDR3 spells CASSSTGGSGSHTQYF. CDR3 sequence (DNA): TGTGCCAGCAGCTCAACCGGGGGTAGCGGGAGTCATACGCAGTATTTT.